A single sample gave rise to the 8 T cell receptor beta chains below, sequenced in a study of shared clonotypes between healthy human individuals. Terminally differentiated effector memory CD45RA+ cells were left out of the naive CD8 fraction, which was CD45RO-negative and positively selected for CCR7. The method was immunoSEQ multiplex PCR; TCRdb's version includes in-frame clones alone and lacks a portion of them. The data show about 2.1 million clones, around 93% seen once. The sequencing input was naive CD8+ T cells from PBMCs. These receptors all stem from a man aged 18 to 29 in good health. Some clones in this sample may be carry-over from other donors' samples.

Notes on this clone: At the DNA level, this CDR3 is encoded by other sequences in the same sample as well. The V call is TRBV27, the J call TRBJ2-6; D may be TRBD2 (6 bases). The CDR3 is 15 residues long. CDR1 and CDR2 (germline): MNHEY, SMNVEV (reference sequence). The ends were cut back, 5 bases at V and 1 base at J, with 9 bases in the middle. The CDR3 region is CASSHRGSGANVLTF. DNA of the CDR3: TGTGCCAGCAGTCACCGGGGGTCTGGGGCCAACGTCCTGACTTTC.

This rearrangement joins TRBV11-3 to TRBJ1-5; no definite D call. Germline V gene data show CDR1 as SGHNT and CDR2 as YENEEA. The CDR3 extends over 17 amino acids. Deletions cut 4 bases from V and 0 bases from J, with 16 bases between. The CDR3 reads CASSSDDWGSSNQPQHF. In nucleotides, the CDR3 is TGTGCCAGCAGCTCCGACGACTGGGGATCTAGCAATCAGCCCCAGCATTTT.

CDR3 DNA sequence: TGTGCCAGCATTCCCTCCGGTTGGTCCGATTATGGCTACACCTTC. It codes for CASIPSGWSDYGYTF. This chain links TRBV28 with TRBJ1-2; no firm D call. The CDR3 is 15 amino acids. Per the germline V gene, CDR1 is MDHEN and CDR2 is SYDVKM. The V end was cut by 7 bases, the J end by 5 bases, with 20 bases between.

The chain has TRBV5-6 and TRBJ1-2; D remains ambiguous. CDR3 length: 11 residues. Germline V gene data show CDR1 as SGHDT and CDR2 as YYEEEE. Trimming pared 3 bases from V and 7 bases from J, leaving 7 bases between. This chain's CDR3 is CASSSARGYTF. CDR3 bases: TGTGCCAGCAGCTCGGCCCGTGGCTACACCTTC.

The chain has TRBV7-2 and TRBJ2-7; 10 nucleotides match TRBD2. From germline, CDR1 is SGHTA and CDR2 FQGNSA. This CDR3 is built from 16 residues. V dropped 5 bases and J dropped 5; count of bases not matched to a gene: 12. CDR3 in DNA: TGTGCCAGCAGCCCTGGACCGGGACTAGCGATGCACGAGCAGTACTTC. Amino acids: CASSPGPGLAMHEQYF.

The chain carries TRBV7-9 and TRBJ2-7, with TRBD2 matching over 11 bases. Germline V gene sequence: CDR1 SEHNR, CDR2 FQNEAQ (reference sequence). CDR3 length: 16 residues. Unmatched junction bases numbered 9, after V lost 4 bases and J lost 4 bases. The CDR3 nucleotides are TGTGCCAGCAGCTCCTCCGCCGGGACTAGCGGATACGAGCAGTACTTC. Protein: CASSSSAGTSGYEQYF.

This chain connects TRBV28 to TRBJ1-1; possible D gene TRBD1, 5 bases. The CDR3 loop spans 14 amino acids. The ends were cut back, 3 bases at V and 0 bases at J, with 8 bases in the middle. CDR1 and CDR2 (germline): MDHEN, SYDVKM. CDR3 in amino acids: CASSFTRVNTEAFF. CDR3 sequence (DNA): TGTGCCAGCAGTTTCACCAGGGTGAACACTGAAGCTTTCTTT.

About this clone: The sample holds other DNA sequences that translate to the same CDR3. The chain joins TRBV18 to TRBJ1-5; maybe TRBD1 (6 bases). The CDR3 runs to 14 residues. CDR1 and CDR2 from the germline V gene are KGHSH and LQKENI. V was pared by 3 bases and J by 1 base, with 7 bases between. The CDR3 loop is CASSPDRSNQPQHF. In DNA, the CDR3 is TGTGCCAGCTCACCCGACAGGAGCAATCAGCCCCAGCATTTT.